This is a list of T cell receptor beta chains from one sample in a study of vaccination and CD4 T cells after COVID-19. One entry per CDR3 protein results from TCRdb running MiXCR on the PCR reads. The sample has 16,000 or so distinct CDR3 sequences, over 45% seen once. These receptors are not linked to any known antigen. The specimen was CD4+ T cells from blood, cultured in vitro. The receptors stem from a human donor who had recovered from COVID-19. Both conserved end residues are part of each CDR3. Each record gives: J gene, D gene, V gene, clone size, CDR3 DNA, CDR3 protein. A D gene is named only where the DNA matches it firmly. Only part of the rows carry a size: once, few, many, or a class if the clone is expanded.

J: TRBJ1-5
D: TRBD1
V: TRBV19
size: -
DNA: TGTGCCAGTAGTACGGGGACAGCTAGTAATAGCAATCAGCCCCAGCATTTT
CDR3: CASSTGTASNSNQPQHF

J: TRBJ1-2
D: -
V: TRBV20-1
size: -
DNA: TGCAGTGCTAGAGATATGGGGGCGAGTTATGGCTACACCTTC
CDR3: CSARDMGASYGYTF

J: TRBJ2-3
D: -
V: TRBV28
size: few
DNA: TGTGCCAGCAGTTTATGGGGGGGAGAAAGCACAGATACGCAGTATTTT
CDR3: CASSLWGGESTDTQYF

J: TRBJ1-1
D: TRBD1
V: TRBV15
size: -
DNA: TGTGCCACCAGCATGGGGACAGGGCGAACTGAAGCTTTCTTT
CDR3: CATSMGTGRTEAFF

J: TRBJ2-2
D: -
V: TRBV5-1
size: -
DNA: TGCGCCAGCAGCCTGGTGGACAGAGACACCGGGGAGCTGTTTTTT
CDR3: CASSLVDRDTGELFF

J: TRBJ2-3
D: -
V: TRBV20-1
size: -
DNA: TGCAGTGCTAGTGGGGGTCGAGAGAGAGTCACAGATACGCAGTATTTT
CDR3: CSASGGRERVTDTQYF

J: TRBJ1-1
D: -
V: TRBV20-1
size: -
DNA: TGCAGTGTTCCGGGACGGACGAACACTGAAGCTTTCTTT
CDR3: CSVPGRTNTEAFF

J: TRBJ2-7
D: -
V: TRBV12-3/TRBV12-4
size: -
DNA: TGTGCCAGCAGTTACCAGGGGTCCTACGAGCAGTACTTC
CDR3: CASSYQGSYEQYF

J: TRBJ1-4
D: -
V: TRBV28
size: -
DNA: TGTGCCAGCAGCCGCCTAGAGGCGGGGGAACTGTTTTTT
CDR3: CASSRLEAGELFF

J: TRBJ1-2
D: TRBD1
V: TRBV12-3/TRBV12-4
size: -
DNA: TGTGCCAGCAGTGACCCCGGGACAGTTTATGGCTACACCTTC
CDR3: CASSDPGTVYGYTF

J: TRBJ1-2
D: -
V: TRBV20-1
size: few
DNA: TGCAGTGCTAGAGCCCCGCCGGGGGTGGACTATGGCTACACCTTC
CDR3: CSARAPPGVDYGYTF

J: TRBJ1-1
D: -
V: TRBV30
size: -
DNA: TGTGCCTGGAGTGTCTACAGGCGACAAAATGAAGCTTTCTTT
CDR3: CAWSVYRRQNEAFF

J: TRBJ1-4
D: -
V: TRBV5-1
size: -
DNA: TGCGCCAGCAGCCTCGGACAGCCTAATGAAAAACTGTTTTTT
CDR3: CASSLGQPNEKLFF

J: TRBJ1-6
D: -
V: TRBV28
size: few
DNA: TGTGCCAGCAGTTTCCAAGGACGTAGCGATCTCCACTTT
CDR3: CASSFQGRSDLHF

J: TRBJ2-3
D: TRBD2
V: TRBV5-4
size: -
DNA: TGTGCCAGCAGCATGGCTAGCGGGAACACAGATACGCAGTATTTT
CDR3: CASSMASGNTDTQYF

J: TRBJ2-5
D: -
V: TRBV30
size: -
DNA: TGTGCCTGGAGTCGTCTAGCCCAAGAGACCCAGTACTTC
CDR3: CAWSRLAQETQYF

J: TRBJ2-1
D: -
V: TRBV15
size: -
DNA: TGTGCCACCAGCGTAAGTAGTAAATCCTACAATGAGCAGTTCTTC
CDR3: CATSVSSKSYNEQFF